This entry describes one T cell receptor (beta chain). Its antigen is as yet unknown. The sample belongs to a study of OX40 agonist ivuxolimab in advanced cancers. Germline loops: CDR1 SGDLS, CDR2 YYNGEE. The CDR3 length is 15 residues. V lost 4 bases to trimming and J lost 5 bases; unmatched junction nucleotides: 9. Profiling relied on immunoSEQ multiplex PCR, and the TCRdb table lists in-frame clones only, not all of them. The sample lists 30,000 to 45,000 clones; 88% were seen once. Findings and caveats of the study: In the 0.1 to 3.0 mg/kg range, CD4+ and CD8+ blood T cells had expanded clonally by week 6. Expansion of clones was among the lowest in partial responders at 0.1-3.0 mg/kg.

The genes are TRBV9 and TRBJ2-5; 9 bases map to TRBD1. Sequencing used CD4+ or CD8+ T cells sorted from blood, obtained in a trial of the OX40 agonist ivuxolimab. The TCR originated in an adult with an advanced solid tumor such as melanoma, head and neck, liver or kidney cancer. The chain's CDR3 is CASSPWGQGGETQYF. The DNA for the CDR3 is TGTGCCAGCAGCCCATGGGGACAGGGAGGGGAGACCCAGTACTTC. The full variable domain, rest sourced from reference TRBV9 and TRBJ2-5, is DSGVTQTPKHLITATGQRVTLRCSPRSGDLSVYWYQQSLDQGLQFLIQYYNGEERAKGNILERFSAQQFPDLHSELNLSSLELGDSALYFCASSPWGQGGETQYFGPGTRLLVL.